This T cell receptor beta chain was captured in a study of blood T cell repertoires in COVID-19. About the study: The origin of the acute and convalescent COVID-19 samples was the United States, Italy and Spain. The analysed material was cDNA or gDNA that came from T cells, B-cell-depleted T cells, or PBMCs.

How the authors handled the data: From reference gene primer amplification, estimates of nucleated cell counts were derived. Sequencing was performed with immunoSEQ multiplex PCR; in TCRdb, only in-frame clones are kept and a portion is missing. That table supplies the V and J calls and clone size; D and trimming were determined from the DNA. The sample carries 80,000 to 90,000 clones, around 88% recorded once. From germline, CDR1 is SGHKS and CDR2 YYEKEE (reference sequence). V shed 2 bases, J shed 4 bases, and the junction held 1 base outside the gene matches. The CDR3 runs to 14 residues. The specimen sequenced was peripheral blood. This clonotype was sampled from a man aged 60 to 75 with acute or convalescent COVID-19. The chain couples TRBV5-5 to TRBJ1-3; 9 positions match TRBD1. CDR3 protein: CASSFTGGGNTIYF. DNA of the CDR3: TGTGCCAGCAGCTTTACAGGGGGCGGAAACACCATATATTTT.